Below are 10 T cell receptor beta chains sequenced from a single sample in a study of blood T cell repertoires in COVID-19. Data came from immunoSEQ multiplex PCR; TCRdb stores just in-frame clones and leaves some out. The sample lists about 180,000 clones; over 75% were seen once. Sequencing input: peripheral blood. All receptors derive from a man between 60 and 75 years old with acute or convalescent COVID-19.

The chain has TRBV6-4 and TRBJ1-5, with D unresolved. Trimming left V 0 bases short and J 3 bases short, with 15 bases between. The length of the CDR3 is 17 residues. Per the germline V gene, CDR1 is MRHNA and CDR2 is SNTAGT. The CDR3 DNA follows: TGTGCCAGCAGTGACTCGATCCGAGGGAAAATCAATCAGCCCCAGCATTTT. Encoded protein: CASSDSIRGKINQPQHF.

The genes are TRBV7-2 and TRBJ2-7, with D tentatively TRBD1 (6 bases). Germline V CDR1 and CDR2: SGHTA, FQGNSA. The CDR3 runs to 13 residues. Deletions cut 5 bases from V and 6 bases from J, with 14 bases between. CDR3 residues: CASSLTGYREQYF. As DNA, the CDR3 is TGTGCCAGCAGCCTCACAGGGTACCGCGAGCAGTACTTC.

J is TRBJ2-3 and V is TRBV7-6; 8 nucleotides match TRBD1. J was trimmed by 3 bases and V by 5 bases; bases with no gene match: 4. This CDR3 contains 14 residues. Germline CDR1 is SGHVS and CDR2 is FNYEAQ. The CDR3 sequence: CASSRQGPTDTQYF. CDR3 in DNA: TGTGCCAGCAGCCGACAGGGGCCTACAGATACGCAGTATTTT.

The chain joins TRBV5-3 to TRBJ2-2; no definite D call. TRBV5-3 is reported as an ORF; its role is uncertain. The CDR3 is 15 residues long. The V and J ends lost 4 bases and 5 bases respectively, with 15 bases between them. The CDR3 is CARSPVRPETGELFF. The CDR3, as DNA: TGTGCCAGAAGCCCCGTTCGCCCGGAGACCGGGGAGCTGTTTTTT.

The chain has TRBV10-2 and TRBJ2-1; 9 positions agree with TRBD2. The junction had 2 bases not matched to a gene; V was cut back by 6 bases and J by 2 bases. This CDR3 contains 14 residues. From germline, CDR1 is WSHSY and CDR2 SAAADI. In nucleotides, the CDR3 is TGCGCCAGCAGGACTAGCGGAACCTACAATGAGCAGTTCTTC. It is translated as CASRTSGTYNEQFF.

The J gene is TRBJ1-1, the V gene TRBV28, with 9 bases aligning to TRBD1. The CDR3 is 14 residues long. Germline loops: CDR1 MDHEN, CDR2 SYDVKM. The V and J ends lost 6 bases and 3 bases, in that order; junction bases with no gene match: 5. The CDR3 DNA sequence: TGTGCCAGCAGCCTACAGGGGGCCTACACTGAAGCTTTCTTT. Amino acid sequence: CASSLQGAYTEAFF. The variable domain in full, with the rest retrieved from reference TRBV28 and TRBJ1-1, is DVKVTQSSRYLVKRTGEKVFLECVQDMDHENMFWYRQDPGLGLRLIYFSYDVKMKEKGDIPEGYSVSREKKERFSLILESASTNQTSMYLCASSLQGAYTEAFFGQGTRLTVV.

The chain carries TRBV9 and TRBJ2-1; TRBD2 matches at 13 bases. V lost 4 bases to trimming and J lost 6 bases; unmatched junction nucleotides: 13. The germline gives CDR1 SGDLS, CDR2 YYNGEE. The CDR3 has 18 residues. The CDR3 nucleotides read TGTGCCAGCAGCCCGCGGACTAGCGGGAGCGCCGTCGGCAATGAGCAGTTCTTC. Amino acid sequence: CASSPRTSGSAVGNEQFF. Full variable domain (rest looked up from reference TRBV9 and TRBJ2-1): DSGVTQTPKHLITATGQRVTLRCSPRSGDLSVYWYQQSLDQGLQFLIQYYNGEERAKGNILERFSAQQFPDLHSELNLSSLELGDSALYFCASSPRTSGSAVGNEQFFGPGTRLTVL.

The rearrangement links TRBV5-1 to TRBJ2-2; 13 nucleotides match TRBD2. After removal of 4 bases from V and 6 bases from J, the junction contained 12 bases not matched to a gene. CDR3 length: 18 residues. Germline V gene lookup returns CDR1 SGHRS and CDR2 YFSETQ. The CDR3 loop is CASSLGFGTSGTPGELFF. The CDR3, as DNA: TGCGCCAGCAGCCTGGGTTTTGGGACTAGCGGGACCCCCGGGGAGCTGTTTTTT.

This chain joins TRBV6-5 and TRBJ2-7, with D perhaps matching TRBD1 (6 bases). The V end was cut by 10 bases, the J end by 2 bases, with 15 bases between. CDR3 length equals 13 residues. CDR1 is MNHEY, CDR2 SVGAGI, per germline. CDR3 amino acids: CATDLGQTYEQYF. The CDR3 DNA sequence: TGTGCCACCGACCTAGGACAGACCTACGAGCAGTACTTC.

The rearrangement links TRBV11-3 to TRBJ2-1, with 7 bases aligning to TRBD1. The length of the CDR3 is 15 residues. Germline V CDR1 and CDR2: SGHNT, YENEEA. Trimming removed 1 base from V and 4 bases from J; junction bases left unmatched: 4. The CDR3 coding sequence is TGTGCCAGCAGCTTAGCAGGGACAGCTTACAATGAGCAGTTCTTC. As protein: CASSLAGTAYNEQFF.